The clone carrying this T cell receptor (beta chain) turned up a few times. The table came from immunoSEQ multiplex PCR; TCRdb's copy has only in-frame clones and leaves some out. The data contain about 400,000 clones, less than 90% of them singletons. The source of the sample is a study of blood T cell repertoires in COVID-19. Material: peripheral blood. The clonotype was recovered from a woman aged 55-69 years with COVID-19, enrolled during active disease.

CDR3 protein: CSVVQGANQPQHF. As DNA, the CDR3 is TGCAGCGTGGTACAGGGGGCTAATCAGCCCCAGCATTTT. The V gene is TRBV29-1, the J gene TRBJ1-5; 9 bases align to TRBD1. The J segment lost 4 bases and the V segment lost 6 bases, leaving 4 bases of the junction unmatched. The CDR3 runs 13 residues. Germline CDR1 and CDR2: SQVTM and ANQGSEA.